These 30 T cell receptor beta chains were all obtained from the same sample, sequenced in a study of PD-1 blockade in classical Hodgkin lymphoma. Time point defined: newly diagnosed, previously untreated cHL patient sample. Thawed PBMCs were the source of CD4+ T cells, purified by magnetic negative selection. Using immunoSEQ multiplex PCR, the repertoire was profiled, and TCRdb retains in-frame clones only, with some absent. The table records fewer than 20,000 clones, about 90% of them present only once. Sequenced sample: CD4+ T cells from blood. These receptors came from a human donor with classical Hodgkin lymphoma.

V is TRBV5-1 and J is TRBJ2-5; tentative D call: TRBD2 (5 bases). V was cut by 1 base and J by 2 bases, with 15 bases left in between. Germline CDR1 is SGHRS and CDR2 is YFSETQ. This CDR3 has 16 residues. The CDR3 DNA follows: TGCGCCAGCAGCTTGCTCGAGCGGACCCCTCAAGAGACCCAGTACTTC. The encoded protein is CASSLLERTPQETQYF.

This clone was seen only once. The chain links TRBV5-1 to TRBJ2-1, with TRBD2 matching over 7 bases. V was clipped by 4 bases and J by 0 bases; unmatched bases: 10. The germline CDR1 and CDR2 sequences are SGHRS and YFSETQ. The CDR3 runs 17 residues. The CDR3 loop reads CASSPRGSGLSYNEQFF. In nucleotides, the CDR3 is TGCGCCAGCAGCCCCCGGGGTAGCGGGCTCTCCTACAATGAGCAGTTCTTC.

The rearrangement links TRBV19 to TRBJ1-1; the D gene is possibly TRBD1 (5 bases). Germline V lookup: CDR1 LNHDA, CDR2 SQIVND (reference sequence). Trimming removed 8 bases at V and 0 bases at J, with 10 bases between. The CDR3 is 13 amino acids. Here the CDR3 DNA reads TGTGCCAGTGGCGGGACGGTGAACACTGAAGCTTTCTTT. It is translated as CASGGTVNTEAFF.

CDR3 DNA sequence: TGTGCCAGCAGGGATCAGGGCGGGGCGGACAATGAGCAGTTCTTC. It encodes CASRDQGGADNEQFF. The chain uses TRBV6-5 and TRBJ2-1, with a possible D match to TRBD2 (6 bases). The CDR3 is 15 residues long. CDR1 is MNHEY, CDR2 SVGAGI, per germline. The V end lost 6 bases, the J end lost 5 bases, and 17 bases lay between the germline ends.

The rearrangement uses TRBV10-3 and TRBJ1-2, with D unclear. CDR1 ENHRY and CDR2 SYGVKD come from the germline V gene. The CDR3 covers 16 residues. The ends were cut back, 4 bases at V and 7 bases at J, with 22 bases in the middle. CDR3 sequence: CAISGAGGLRGGGYTF. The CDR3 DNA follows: TGTGCCATCAGTGGCGCGGGTGGGTTACGGGGAGGTGGCTACACCTTC.

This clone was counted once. The CDR3, as DNA: TGTGCCAGTTCCTCGAGGACAGGGAACACCGGGGAGCTGTTTTTT. Its translation: CASSSRTGNTGELFF. V is TRBV6-1 and J is TRBJ2-2, with 7 positions matching TRBD1. Germline V lookup: CDR1 MNHNS, CDR2 SASEGT. CDR3 length: 15 amino acids. Trimming at V came to 9 bases and at J to 1 base, leaving 8 bases not matched to a gene.

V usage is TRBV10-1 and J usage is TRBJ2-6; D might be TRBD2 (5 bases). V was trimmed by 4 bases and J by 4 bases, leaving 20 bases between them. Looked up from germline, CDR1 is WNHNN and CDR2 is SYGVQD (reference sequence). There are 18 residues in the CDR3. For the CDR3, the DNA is TGCGCCAGCAGTGCACGGGGAACAATACTTGGAGGGGCCAACGTCCTGACTTTC. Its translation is CASSARGTILGGANVLTF.

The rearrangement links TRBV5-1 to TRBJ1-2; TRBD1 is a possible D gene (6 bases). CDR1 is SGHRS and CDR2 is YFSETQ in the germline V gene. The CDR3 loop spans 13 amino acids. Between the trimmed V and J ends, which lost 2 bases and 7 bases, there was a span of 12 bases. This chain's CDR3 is CASSFTGFGGYTF. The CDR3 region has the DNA TGCGCCAGCAGCTTTACAGGGTTTGGTGGCTACACCTTC.

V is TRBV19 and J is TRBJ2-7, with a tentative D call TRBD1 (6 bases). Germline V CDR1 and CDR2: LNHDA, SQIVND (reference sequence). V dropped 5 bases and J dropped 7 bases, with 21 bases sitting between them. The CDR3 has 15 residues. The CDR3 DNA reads TGTGCCAGTAGTTTACCGGGACATCGGATAGGGGAGCAGTACTTC. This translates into CASSLPGHRIGEQYF. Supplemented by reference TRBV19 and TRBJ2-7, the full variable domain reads DGGITQSPKYLFRKEGQNVTLSCEQNLNHDAMYWYRQDPGQGLRLIYYSQIVNDFQKGDIAEGYSVSREKKESFPLTVTSAQKNPTAFYLCASSLPGHRIGEQYFGPGTRLTVT.

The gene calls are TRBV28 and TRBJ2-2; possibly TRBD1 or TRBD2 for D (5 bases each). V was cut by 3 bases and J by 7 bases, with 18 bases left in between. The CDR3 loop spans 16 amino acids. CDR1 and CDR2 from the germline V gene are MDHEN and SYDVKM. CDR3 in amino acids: CASSLDIGSGSGELFF. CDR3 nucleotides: TGTGCCAGCAGTTTGGACATAGGGTCGGGAAGCGGGGAGCTGTTTTTT.

Written as DNA, the CDR3 is TGTGCCAGTAGTATAGAAGGAGCGGGAGGAGGAGATACGCAGTATTTT. Residues: CASSIEGAGGGDTQYF. The chain joins TRBV19 to TRBJ2-3, with 9 bases matching TRBD2. The germline CDR1 and CDR2 sequences are LNHDA and SQIVND (reference sequence). V trimming: 0 bases; J trimming: 5 bases; junction bases outside the gene matches: 6. CDR3 length equals 16 residues.

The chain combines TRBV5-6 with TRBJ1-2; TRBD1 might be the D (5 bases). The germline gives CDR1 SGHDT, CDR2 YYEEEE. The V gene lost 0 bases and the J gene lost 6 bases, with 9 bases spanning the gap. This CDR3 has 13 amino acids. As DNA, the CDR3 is TGTGCCAGCAGCTTGGCGGGGACCGATGGCTACACCTTC. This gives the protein CASSLAGTDGYTF.

CDR3 loop: CSARVGYGYTF. The CDR3 bases are TGCAGTGCTAGAGTCGGGTACGGCTACACCTTC. J is TRBJ1-2 and V is TRBV20-1, with unresolved D. V was shortened by 1 base and J by 8 bases, with 8 bases between the two germline ends. Germline V lookup: CDR1 DFQATT, CDR2 SNEGSKA (reference sequence). The CDR3 contains 11 residues.

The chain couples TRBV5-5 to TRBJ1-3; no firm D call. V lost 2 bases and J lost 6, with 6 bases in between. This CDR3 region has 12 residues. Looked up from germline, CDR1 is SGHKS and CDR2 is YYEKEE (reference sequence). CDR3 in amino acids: CASSLPENTIYF. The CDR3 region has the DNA TGTGCCAGCAGCTTACCAGAAAACACCATATATTTT.

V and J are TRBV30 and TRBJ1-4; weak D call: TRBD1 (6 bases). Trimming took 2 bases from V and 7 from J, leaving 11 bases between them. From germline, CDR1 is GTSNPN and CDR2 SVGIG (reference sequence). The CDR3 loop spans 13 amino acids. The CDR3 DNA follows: TGTGCCTGGAGTACGGGGGCGTCTGAAAAACTGTTTTTT. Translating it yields CAWSTGASEKLFF.

CDR3 coding DNA: TGTGCCTGGATCCACTCTGGAAACACCATATATTTT. This encodes CAWIHSGNTIYF. The chain joins TRBV30 to TRBJ1-3, with unresolved D. The germline V gene encodes CDR1 GTSNPN and CDR2 SVGIG (reference sequence). Trimming shortened V by 4 bases and J by 0 bases, and 4 bases separated the two germline ends. The CDR3 covers 12 residues.

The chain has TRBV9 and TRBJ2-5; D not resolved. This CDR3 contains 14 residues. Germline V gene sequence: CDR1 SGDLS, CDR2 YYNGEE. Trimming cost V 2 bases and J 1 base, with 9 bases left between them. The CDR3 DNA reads TGTGCCAGCAGCGTCCGGCTGAGCCAAGAGACCCAGTACTTC. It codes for CASSVRLSQETQYF.

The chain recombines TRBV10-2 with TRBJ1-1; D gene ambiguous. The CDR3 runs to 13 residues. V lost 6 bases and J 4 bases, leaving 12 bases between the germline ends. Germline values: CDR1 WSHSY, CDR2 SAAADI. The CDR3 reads CASRVKSVTEAFF. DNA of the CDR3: TGCGCCAGCAGAGTCAAGTCGGTCACTGAAGCTTTCTTT.

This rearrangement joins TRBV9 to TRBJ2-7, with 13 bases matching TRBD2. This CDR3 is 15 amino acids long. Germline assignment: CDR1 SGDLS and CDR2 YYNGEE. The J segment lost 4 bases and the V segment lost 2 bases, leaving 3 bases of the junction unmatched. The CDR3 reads CASSVGTSGVYEQYF. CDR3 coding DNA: TGTGCCAGCAGCGTGGGGACTAGCGGGGTATACGAGCAGTACTTC.

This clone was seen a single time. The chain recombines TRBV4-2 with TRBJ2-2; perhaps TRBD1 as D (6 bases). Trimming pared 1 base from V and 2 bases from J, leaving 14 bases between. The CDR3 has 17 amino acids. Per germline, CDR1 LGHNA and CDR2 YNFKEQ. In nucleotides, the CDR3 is TGTGCCAGCAGCCAAGTTATGGGACACCCTAACACCGGGGAGCTGTTTTTT. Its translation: CASSQVMGHPNTGELFF.

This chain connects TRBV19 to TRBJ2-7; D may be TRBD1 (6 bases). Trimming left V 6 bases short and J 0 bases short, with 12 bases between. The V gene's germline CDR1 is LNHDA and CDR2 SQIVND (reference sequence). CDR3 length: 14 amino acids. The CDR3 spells CASRPDRSSYEQYF. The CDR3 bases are TGTGCCAGTAGACCCGACAGGAGCTCCTACGAGCAGTACTTC.

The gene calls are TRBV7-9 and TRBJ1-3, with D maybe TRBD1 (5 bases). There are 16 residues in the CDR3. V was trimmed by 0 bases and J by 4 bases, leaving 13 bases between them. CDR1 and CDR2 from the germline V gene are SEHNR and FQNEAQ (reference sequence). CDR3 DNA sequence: TGTGCCAGCAGCTTAGCGATGGCAGGGTCGGGAAACACCATATATTTT. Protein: CASSLAMAGSGNTIYF.

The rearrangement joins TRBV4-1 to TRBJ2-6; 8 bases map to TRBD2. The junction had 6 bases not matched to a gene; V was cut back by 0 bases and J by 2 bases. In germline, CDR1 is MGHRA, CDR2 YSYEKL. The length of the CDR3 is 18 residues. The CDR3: CASSQDPGGGAGANVLTF. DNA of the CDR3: TGCGCCAGCAGCCAAGACCCCGGGGGGGGAGCTGGGGCCAACGTCCTGACTTTC.

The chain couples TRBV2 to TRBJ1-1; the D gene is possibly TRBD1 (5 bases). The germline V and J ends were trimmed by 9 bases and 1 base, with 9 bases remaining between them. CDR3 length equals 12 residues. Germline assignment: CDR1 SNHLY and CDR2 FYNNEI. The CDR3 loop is CAREGRNTEAFF. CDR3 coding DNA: TGTGCCAGAGAGGGACGGAACACTGAAGCTTTCTTT.

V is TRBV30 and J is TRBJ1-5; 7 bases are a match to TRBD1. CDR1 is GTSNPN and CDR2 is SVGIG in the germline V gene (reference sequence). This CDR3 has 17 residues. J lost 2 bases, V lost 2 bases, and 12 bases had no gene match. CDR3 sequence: CAWSWGAGGSRNQPQHF. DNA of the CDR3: TGTGCCTGGAGTTGGGGGGCAGGGGGTTCTCGCAATCAGCCCCAGCATTTT.

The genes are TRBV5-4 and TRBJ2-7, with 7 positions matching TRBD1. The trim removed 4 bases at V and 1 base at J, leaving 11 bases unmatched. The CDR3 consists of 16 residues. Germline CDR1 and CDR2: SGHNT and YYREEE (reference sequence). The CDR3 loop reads CASSRPRQGGSYEQYF. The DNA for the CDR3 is TGTGCCAGCAGCAGACCCCGACAGGGCGGTTCCTACGAGCAGTACTTC.

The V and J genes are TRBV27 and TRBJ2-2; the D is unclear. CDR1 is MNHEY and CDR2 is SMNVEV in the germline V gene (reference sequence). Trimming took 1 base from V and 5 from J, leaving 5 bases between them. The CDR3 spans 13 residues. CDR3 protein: CASSLFVTGELFF. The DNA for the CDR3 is TGTGCCAGCAGTTTATTCGTAACCGGGGAGCTGTTTTTT.

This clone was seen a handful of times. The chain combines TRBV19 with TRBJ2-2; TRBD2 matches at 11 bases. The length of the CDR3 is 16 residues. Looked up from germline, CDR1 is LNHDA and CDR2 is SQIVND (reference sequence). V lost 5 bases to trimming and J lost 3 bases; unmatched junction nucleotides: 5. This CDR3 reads CASSAILAGDTGELFF. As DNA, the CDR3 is TGTGCCAGTAGTGCCATACTAGCGGGGGACACCGGGGAGCTGTTTTTT.

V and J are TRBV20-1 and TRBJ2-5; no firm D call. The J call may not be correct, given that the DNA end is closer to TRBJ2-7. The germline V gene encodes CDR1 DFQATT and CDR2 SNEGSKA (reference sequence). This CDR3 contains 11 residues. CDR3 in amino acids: CSAKDPYEQYF. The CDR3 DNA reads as TGCAGTGCTAAGGATCCGTACGAGCAGTACTTC.

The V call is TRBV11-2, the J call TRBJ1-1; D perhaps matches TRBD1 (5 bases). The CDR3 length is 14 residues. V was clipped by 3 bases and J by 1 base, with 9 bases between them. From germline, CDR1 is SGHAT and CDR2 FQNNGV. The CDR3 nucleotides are TGTGCCAGCAGCTTGGGCGGGGCGAACACTGAAGCTTTCTTT. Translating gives CASSLGGANTEAFF.